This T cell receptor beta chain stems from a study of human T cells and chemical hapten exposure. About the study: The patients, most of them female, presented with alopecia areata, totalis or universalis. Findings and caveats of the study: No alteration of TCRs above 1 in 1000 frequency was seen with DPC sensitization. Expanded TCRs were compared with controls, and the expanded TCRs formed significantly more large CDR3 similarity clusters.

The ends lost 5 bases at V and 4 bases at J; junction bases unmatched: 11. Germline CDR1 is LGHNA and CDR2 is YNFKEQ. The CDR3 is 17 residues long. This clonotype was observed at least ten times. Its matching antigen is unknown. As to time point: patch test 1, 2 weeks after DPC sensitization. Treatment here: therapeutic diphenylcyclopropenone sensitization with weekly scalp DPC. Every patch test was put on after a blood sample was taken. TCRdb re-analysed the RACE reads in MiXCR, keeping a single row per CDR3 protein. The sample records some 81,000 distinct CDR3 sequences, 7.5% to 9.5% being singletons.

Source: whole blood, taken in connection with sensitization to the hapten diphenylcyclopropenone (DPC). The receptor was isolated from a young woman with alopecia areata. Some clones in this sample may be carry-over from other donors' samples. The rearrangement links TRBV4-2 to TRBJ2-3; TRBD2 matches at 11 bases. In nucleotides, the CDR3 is TGTGCCAGCAGCACCTACTTAGCGGGGGGGCCGTCAGATACGCAGTATTTT. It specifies CASSTYLAGGPSDTQYF.